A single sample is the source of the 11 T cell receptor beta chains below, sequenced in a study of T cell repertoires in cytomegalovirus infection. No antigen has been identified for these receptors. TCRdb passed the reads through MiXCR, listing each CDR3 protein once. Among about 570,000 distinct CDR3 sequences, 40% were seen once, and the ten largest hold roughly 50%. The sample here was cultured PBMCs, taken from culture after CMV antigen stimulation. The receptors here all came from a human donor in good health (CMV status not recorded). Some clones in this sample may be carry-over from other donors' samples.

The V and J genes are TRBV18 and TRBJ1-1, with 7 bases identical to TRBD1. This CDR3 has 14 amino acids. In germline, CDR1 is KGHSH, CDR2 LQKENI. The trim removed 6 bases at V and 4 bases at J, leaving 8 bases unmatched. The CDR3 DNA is TGTGCCAGCTCTATAACAGGGGCAGGCACTGAAGCTTTCTTT. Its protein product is CASSITGAGTEAFF.

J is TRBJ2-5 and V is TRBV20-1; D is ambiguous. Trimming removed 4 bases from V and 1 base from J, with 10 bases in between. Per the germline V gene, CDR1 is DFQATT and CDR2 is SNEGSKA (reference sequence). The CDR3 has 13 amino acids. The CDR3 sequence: CSAKGPLQETQYF. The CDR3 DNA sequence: TGCAGTGCTAAGGGCCCTCTCCAAGAGACCCAGTACTTC.

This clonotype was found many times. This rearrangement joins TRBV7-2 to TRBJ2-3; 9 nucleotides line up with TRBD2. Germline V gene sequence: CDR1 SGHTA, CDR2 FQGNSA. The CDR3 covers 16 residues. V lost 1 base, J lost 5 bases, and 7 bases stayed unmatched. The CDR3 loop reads CASSLGVAGEVDTQYF. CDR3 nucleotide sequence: TGTGCCAGCAGCTTAGGTGTAGCGGGGGAGGTAGATACGCAGTATTTT.

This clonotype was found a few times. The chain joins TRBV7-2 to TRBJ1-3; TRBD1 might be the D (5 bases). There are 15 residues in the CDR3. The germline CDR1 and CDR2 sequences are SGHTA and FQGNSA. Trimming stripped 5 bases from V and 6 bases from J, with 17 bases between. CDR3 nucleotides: TGTGCCAGCAGCCAGATTTGGGGCCGGGAAAACACCATATATTTT. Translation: CASSQIWGRENTIYF.

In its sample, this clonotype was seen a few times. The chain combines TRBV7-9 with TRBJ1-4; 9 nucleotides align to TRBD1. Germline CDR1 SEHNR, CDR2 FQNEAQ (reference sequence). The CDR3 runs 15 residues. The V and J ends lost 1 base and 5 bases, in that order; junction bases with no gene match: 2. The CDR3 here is CASSLGDRVNEKLFF. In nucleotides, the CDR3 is TGTGCCAGCAGCTTAGGGGACAGGGTCAATGAAAAACTGTTTTTT.

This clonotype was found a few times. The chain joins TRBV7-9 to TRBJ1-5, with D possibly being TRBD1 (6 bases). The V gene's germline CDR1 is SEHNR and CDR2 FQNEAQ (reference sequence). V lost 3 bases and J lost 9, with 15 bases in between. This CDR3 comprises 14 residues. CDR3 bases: TGTGCCAGCAGCTTTGGACAGCCCAGCGGGCCCCAGCATTTT. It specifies CASSFGQPSGPQHF.

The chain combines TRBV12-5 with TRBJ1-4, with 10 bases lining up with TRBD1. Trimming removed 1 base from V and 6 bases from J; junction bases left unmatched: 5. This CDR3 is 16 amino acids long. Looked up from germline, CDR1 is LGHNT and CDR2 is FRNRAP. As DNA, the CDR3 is TGTGCTAGTGGTTTGGAACGGACAGGGGGATATGAAAAACTGTTTTTT. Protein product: CASGLERTGGYEKLFF.

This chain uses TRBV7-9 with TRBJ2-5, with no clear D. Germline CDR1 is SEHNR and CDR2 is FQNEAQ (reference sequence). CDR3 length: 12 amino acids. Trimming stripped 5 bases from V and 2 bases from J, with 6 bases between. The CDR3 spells CASSHTQETQYF. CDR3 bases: TGTGCCAGCAGCCACACGCAAGAGACCCAGTACTTC.

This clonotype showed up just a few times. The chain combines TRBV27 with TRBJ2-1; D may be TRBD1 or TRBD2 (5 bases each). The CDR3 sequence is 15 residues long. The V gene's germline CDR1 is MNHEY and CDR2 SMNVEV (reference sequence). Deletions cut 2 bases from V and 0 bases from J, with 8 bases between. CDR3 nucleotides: TGTGCCAGCAGTTTAGAGGGGACCTCCTACAATGAGCAGTTCTTC. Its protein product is CASSLEGTSYNEQFF.

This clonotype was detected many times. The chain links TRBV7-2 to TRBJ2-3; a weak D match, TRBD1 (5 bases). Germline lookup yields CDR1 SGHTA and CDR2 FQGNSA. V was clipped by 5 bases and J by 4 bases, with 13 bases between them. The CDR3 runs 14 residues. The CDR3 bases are TGTGCCAGCAGCCCAGGGTTGTGGGCAGATACGCAGTATTTT. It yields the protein CASSPGLWADTQYF. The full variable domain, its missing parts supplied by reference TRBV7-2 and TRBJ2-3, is GAGVSQSPSNKVTEKGKDVELRCDPISGHTALYWYRQSLGQGLEFLIYFQGNSAPDKSGLPSDRFSAERTGGSVSTLTIQRTQQEDSAVYLCASSPGLWADTQYFGPGTRLTVL.

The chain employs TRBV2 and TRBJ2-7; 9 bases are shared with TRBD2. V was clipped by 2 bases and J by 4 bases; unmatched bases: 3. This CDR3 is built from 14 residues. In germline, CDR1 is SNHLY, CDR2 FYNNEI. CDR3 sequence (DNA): TGTGCCAGCAGTGAACTAGCGGGGACTTACGAGCAGTACTTC. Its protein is CASSELAGTYEQYF.